This is a list of T cell receptor beta chains from one sample in a study of T cell responses to AZD1222 COVID-19 vaccine. Measured with immunoSEQ multiplex PCR; TCRdb has only the in-frame clones, and not every one. The table lists about 86,000 clones, 88% of them singletons, with roughly 12% in the top ten. Sequences were derived from peripheral blood, sampled 28 days after the second AZD1222 dose. The receptors come from an adult who received the AZD1222 COVID-19 vaccine. Each CDR3 is given with its conserved first and last residue. The order of the fields is V gene, clone size, J gene, D gene, CDR3 protein, CDR3 DNA. D genes are given only for firm matches. Size values are once, few and many counts, or a class for expanded clones, and some rows have none.

V: TRBV7-9; size: few; J: TRBJ1-2; D: TRBD1; CDR3: CASSLAQDRALGYTF; DNA: TGTGCCAGCAGCTTAGCGCAGGACAGGGCGTTGGGCTACACCTTC
V: TRBV6-2/TRBV6-3; size: -; J: TRBJ1-2; D: -; CDR3: CASSPYDRFLDGYTF; DNA: TGTGCCAGCAGCCCATATGACAGGTTCTTGGATGGCTACACCTTC
V: TRBV3-1/TRBV3-2; size: -; J: TRBJ2-3; D: TRBD1; CDR3: CASTTGQGSTDTQYF; DNA: TGTGCCAGCACCACGGGACAGGGGTCGACAGATACGCAGTATTTT
V: TRBV11-2; size: -; J: TRBJ2-1; D: -; CDR3: CASSLAAEQFF; DNA: TGTGCCAGCAGCTTAGCTGCTGAGCAGTTCTTC
V: TRBV7-3; size: -; J: TRBJ1-1; D: -; CDR3: CASSPQINTEAFF; DNA: TGTGCCAGCAGCCCGCAGATTAACACTGAAGCTTTCTTT
V: TRBV4-3; size: -; J: TRBJ2-1; D: TRBD2; CDR3: CASSLRTSGLSYNEQFF; DNA: TGCGCCAGCAGCCTACGGACTAGCGGGCTATCCTACAATGAGCAGTTCTTC
V: TRBV10-3; size: once; J: TRBJ1-1; D: TRBD1; CDR3: CAISDDRGRAFF; DNA: TGTGCCATCAGTGACGACAGGGGGCGAGCTTTCTTT
V: TRBV5-8; size: -; J: TRBJ1-4; D: -; CDR3: CASSFSGEKLFF; DNA: TGTGCCAGCAGCTTTTCGGGAGAAAAACTGTTTTTT
V: TRBV7-8; size: -; J: TRBJ2-1; D: -; CDR3: CASSTLGAIEQFF; DNA: TGTGCCAGCAGCACCCTGGGGGCTATCGAGCAGTTCTTC
V: TRBV5-4; size: -; J: TRBJ1-3; D: -; CDR3: CASSFFSGDTIYF; DNA: TGTGCCAGCAGCTTTTTTTCGGGGGACACCATATATTTT
V: TRBV5-6; size: -; J: TRBJ1-6; D: -; CDR3: CASSLVVGPNSPLHF; DNA: TGTGCCAGCAGCTTGGTCGTGGGACCCAATTCACCCCTCCACTTT
V: TRBV6-1; size: -; J: TRBJ1-5; D: -; CDR3: CASSANRGTSNQPQHF; DNA: TGTGCCAGCAGTGCTAACCGGGGCACCAGCAATCAGCCCCAGCATTTT
V: TRBV6-5; size: -; J: TRBJ2-7; D: -; CDR3: CASSLTDRSSYEQYF; DNA: TGTGCCAGCAGCCTCACAGACAGGAGCTCCTACGAGCAGTACTTC
V: TRBV12-3/TRBV12-4; size: -; J: TRBJ2-2; D: -; CDR3: CASSNTGELFF; DNA: TGTGCCAGCAGCAACACCGGGGAGCTGTTTTTT
V: TRBV4-1; size: -; J: TRBJ1-4; D: TRBD1; CDR3: CASSQEQGTANEKLFF; DNA: TGCGCCAGCAGCCAAGAACAGGGGACGGCTAATGAAAAACTGTTTTTT
V: TRBV6-5; size: -; J: TRBJ1-5; D: -; CDR3: CASRASQPQHF; DNA: TGTGCCAGCAGAGCCTCACAGCCCCAGCATTTT
V: TRBV7-6; size: -; J: TRBJ1-4; D: TRBD1; CDR3: CASSLVSGQSYEKLFF; DNA: TGTGCCAGCAGCTTAGTTTCGGGACAGTCTTATGAAAAACTGTTTTTT
V: TRBV7-2; size: once; J: TRBJ2-7; D: TRBD1; CDR3: CASRGTATNYEQYF; DNA: TGTGCCAGCAGAGGGACAGCCACTAACTACGAGCAGTACTTC
V: TRBV27; size: -; J: TRBJ2-7; D: -; CDR3: CASSLSRFYEQYF; DNA: TGTGCCAGCAGTTTATCTCGTTTTTACGAGCAGTACTTC
V: TRBV6-5; size: -; J: TRBJ1-2; D: TRBD1; CDR3: CASRPGTGGLYGYTF; DNA: TGTGCCAGCAGACCCGGGACAGGGGGTTTATATGGCTACACCTTC
V: TRBV29-1; size: -; J: TRBJ2-5; D: -; CDR3: CSVEKQRRETQYF; DNA: TGCAGCGTTGAGAAACAGCGGCGGGAGACCCAGTACTTC
V: TRBV5-5; size: -; J: TRBJ2-5; D: TRBD2; CDR3: CASSVTASGGLGGETQYF; DNA: TGTGCCAGCAGCGTAACGGCTAGCGGGGGGCTGGGTGGAGAGACCCAGTACTTC
V: TRBV6-5; size: -; J: TRBJ1-4; D: -; CDR3: CASSKQGSNEKLFF; DNA: TGTGCCAGCAGTAAACAGGGCTCTAATGAAAAACTGTTTTTT
V: TRBV3-1/TRBV3-2; size: -; J: TRBJ1-4; D: -; CDR3: CASSTWAGGRGEKLFF; DNA: TGTGCCAGCAGCACCTGGGCCGGGGGGCGCGGTGAAAAACTGTTTTTT
V: TRBV11-3; size: once; J: TRBJ1-1; D: -; CDR3: CASNVTQGLTEAFF; DNA: TGTGCCAGCAACGTAACACAGGGTTTGACTGAAGCTTTCTTT
V: TRBV11-3; size: -; J: TRBJ1-2; D: -; CDR3: CASSSGTSYGYTF; DNA: TGTGCCAGCAGCTCCGGGACGTCTTATGGCTACACCTTC
V: TRBV7-2; size: few; J: TRBJ2-7; D: -; CDR3: CASSPDPAYEQYF; DNA: TGTGCCAGCAGCCCTGACCCAGCCTACGAGCAGTACTTC
V: TRBV6-5; size: -; J: TRBJ2-5; D: -; CDR3: CASSYQGPFILETQYF; DNA: TGTGCCAGCAGTTACCAAGGACCCTTCATTTTAGAGACCCAGTACTTC
V: TRBV24-1; size: -; J: TRBJ2-3; D: -; CDR3: CATSERSRDTDTQYF; DNA: TGTGCCACCAGTGAGCGTTCTAGAGACACAGATACGCAGTATTTT
V: TRBV5-1; size: -; J: TRBJ2-1; D: -; CDR3: CASRSGAEEQFF; DNA: TGCGCCAGCAGGTCCGGGGCAGAGGAGCAGTTCTTC
V: TRBV5-1; size: -; J: TRBJ2-5; D: -; CDR3: CASSLDLLQTQYF; DNA: TGCGCCAGCAGCTTGGACCTACTACAGACCCAGTACTTC
V: TRBV7-2; size: -; J: TRBJ2-7; D: -; CDR3: CASSLAATRVGEQYF; DNA: TGTGCCAGCAGCTTAGCGGCCACCCGGGTGGGCGAGCAGTACTTC
V: TRBV18; size: -; J: TRBJ2-1; D: -; CDR3: CASSPSGNEQFF; DNA: TGTGCCAGCTCACCGTCAGGCAATGAGCAGTTCTTC
V: TRBV3-1/TRBV3-2; size: -; J: TRBJ2-1; D: TRBD1; CDR3: CASSQGYRGNEQFF; DNA: TGTGCCAGCAGCCAGGGCTACAGGGGCAATGAGCAGTTCTTC
V: TRBV28; size: once; J: TRBJ1-2; D: TRBD1; CDR3: CASRDDREVKGYTF; DNA: TGTGCCAGCAGGGACGACAGGGAGGTAAAGGGCTACACCTTC
V: TRBV2; size: -; J: TRBJ1-2; D: TRBD1; CDR3: CASGASGWTGEGYGYTF; DNA: TGTGCCAGCGGGGCCTCGGGGTGGACAGGGGAAGGGTATGGCTACACCTTC
V: TRBV3-1/TRBV3-2; size: once; J: TRBJ2-7; D: TRBD2; CDR3: CASSQDQREVDEQYF; DNA: TGTGCCAGCAGCCAAGACCAGCGGGAGGTCGACGAGCAGTACTTC
V: TRBV9; size: -; J: TRBJ2-1; D: -; CDR3: CASSAEPQEDEQFF; DNA: TGTGCCAGCAGCGCAGAGCCTCAGGAGGATGAGCAGTTCTTC
V: TRBV6-5; size: once; J: TRBJ2-3; D: -; CDR3: CASSYGGSTDTQYF; DNA: TGTGCCAGCAGTTACGGGGGGAGCACAGATACGCAGTATTTT
V: TRBV7-2; size: -; J: TRBJ1-6; D: -; CDR3: CASSLRGFRDSPLHF; DNA: TGTGCCAGCAGCTTAAGAGGATTTAGGGATTCACCCCTCCACTTT
V: TRBV30; size: -; J: TRBJ1-2; D: TRBD1; CDR3: CAWTLTGAGYGYTF; DNA: TGTGCCTGGACCCTGACAGGGGCAGGCTATGGCTACACCTTC
V: TRBV10-3; size: -; J: TRBJ1-2; D: -; CDR3: CAIRPTETNYGYTF; DNA: TGTGCCATCAGGCCTACAGAGACTAACTATGGCTACACCTTC
V: TRBV5-1; size: -; J: TRBJ2-7; D: -; CDR3: CASSGSYEQYF; DNA: TGCGCCAGCAGCGGTTCCTACGAGCAGTACTTC
V: TRBV3-1/TRBV3-2; size: -; J: TRBJ2-7; D: -; CDR3: CASSLTPTTSYEQYF; DNA: TGTGCCAGCAGCCTAACTCCGACCACATCCTACGAGCAGTACTTC
V: TRBV6-1; size: -; J: TRBJ2-5; D: TRBD2; CDR3: CASSVGLGDVSETQYF; DNA: TGTGCCAGCAGTGTTGGACTAGGCGATGTGTCGGAGACCCAGTACTTC
V: TRBV27; size: -; J: TRBJ1-2; D: TRBD1; CDR3: CASSPQGGNYGYTF; DNA: TGTGCCAGCAGCCCCCAGGGGGGGAACTATGGCTACACCTTC
V: TRBV6-5; size: -; J: TRBJ2-1; D: TRBD2; CDR3: CASSYSVAGYEQFF; DNA: TGTGCCAGCAGTTACTCGGTAGCGGGATATGAGCAGTTCTTC
V: TRBV7-3; size: -; J: TRBJ2-3; D: TRBD2; CDR3: CASSRGGTDTQYF; DNA: TGTGCCAGCAGCAGGGGAGGGACAGATACGCAGTATTTT
V: TRBV30; size: -; J: TRBJ2-3; D: -; CDR3: CAWSVGGPTDTQYF; DNA: TGTGCCTGGAGTGTAGGGGGACCCACAGATACGCAGTATTTT
V: TRBV27; size: -; J: TRBJ1-4; D: -; CDR3: CASGGDGRAREKLFF; DNA: TGTGCCAGCGGCGGGGATGGCAGGGCTCGGGAAAAACTGTTTTTT